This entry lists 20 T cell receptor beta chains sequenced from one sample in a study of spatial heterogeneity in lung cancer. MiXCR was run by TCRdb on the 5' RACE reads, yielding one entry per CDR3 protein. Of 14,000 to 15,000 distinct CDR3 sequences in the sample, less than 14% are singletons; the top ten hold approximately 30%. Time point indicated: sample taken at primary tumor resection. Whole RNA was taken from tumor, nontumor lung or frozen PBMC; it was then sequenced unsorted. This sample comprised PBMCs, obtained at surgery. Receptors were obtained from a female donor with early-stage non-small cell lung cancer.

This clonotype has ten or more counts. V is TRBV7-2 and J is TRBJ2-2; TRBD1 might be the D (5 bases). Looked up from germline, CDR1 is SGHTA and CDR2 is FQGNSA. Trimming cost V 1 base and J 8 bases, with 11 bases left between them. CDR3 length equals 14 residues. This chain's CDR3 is CASSLVGVEGELFF. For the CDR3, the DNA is TGTGCCAGCAGCTTAGTAGGGGTTGAAGGGGAGCTGTTTTTT.

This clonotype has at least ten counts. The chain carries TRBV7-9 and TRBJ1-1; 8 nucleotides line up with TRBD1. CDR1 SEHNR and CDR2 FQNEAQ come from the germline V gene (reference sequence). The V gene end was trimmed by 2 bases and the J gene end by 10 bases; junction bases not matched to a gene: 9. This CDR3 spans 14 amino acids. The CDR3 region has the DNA TGTGCCAGCAGCTTACTCCAGGGGGCCATACCAGCTTTCTTT. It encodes CASSLLQGAIPAFF.

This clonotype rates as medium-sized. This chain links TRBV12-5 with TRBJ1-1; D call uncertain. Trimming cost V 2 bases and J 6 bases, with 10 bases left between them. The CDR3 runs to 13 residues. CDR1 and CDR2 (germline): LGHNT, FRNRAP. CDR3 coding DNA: TGTGCTAGTGGTTTGAACCACCAGGCTGAAGCTTTCTTT. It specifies CASGLNHQAEAFF.

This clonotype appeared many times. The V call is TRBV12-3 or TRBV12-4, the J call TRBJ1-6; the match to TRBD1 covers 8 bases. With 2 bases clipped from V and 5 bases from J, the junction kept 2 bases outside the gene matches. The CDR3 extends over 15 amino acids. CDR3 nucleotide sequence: TGTGCCAGCAGTTTACGACAGGGGAATAATTCACCCCTCCACTTT. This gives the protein CASSLRQGNNSPLHF.

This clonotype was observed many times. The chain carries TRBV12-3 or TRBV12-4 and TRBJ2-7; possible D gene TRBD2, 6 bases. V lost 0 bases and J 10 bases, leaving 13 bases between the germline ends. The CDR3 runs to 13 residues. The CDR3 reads CASSLAAEGDQYF. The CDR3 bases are TGTGCCAGCAGTTTAGCGGCGGAGGGTGATCAGTACTTC.

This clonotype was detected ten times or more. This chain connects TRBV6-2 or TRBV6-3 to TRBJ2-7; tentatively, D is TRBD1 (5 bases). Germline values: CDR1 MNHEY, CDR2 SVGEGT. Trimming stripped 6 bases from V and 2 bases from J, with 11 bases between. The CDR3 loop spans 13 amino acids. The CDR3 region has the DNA TGTGCCAGCAGCAAGACAGTCCCCTACGAGCAGTACTTC. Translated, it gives CASSKTVPYEQYF.

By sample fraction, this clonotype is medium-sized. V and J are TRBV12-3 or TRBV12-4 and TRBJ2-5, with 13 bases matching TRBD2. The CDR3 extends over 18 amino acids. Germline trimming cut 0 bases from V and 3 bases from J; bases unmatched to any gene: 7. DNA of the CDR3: TGTGCCAGCAGTTTAGCCAAGTCGACTAGCGGGGGGAAAGAGACCCAGTACTTC. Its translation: CASSLAKSTSGGKETQYF.

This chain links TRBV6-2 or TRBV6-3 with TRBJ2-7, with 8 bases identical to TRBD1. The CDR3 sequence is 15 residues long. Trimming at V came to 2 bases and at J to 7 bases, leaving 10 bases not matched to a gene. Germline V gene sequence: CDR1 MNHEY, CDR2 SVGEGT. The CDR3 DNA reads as TGTGCCAGCAGTTACGGCCAGGGGGCAATTAGTGAGCAGTACTTC. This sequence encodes CASSYGQGAISEQYF.

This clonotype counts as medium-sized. The CDR3 protein is CSATSGSDTQYF. The CDR3 DNA follows: TGCAGTGCAACGTCCGGGTCAGATACGCAGTATTTT. The V and J genes are TRBV20-1 and TRBJ2-3; no clear D. This CDR3 has 12 residues. The V and J ends lost 6 bases and 4 bases respectively, with 11 bases between them. Germline CDR1 and CDR2: DFQATT and SNEGSKA (reference sequence).

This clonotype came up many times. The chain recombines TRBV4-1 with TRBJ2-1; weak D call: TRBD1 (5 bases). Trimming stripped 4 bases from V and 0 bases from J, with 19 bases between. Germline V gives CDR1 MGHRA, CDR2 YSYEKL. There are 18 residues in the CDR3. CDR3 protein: CASSPLGEGQGSYNEQFF. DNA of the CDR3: TGCGCCAGCAGCCCCCTAGGGGAAGGGCAAGGCTCCTACAATGAGCAGTTCTTC.

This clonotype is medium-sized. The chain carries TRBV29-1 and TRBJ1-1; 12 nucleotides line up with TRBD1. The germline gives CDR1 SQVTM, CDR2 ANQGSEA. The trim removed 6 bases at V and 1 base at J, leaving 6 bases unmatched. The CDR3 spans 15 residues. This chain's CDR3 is CSVGTGGLKNTEAFF. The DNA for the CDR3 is TGCAGCGTCGGGACAGGGGGCCTTAAGAACACTGAAGCTTTCTTT.

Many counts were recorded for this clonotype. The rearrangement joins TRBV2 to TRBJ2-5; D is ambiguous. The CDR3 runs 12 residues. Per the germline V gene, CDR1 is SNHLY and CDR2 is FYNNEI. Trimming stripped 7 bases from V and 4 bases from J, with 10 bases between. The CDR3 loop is CASTRNRETQYF. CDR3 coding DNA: TGTGCCAGCACAAGGAACCGAGAGACCCAGTACTTC.

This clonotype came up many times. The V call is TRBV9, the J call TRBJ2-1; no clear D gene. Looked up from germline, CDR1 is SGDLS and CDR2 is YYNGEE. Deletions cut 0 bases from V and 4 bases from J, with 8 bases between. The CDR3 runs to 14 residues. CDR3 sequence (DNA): TGTGCCAGCAGCGTAGATGCTTCTTACAATGAGCAGTTCTTC. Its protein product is CASSVDASYNEQFF.

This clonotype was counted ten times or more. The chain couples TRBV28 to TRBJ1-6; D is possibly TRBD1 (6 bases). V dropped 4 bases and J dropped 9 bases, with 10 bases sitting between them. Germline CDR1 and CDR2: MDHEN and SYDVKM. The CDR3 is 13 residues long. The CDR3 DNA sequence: TGTGCCAGCAGTTCGGGGGGCGCTTCACCCCTCCACTTT. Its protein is CASSSGGASPLHF. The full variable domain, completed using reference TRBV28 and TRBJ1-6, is DVKVTQSSRYLVKRTGEKVFLECVQDMDHENMFWYRQDPGLGLRLIYFSYDVKMKEKGDIPEGYSVSREKKERFSLILESASTNQTSMYLCASSSGGASPLHFGNGTRLTVT.

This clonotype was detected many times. The CDR3 nucleotides are TGCAGCGTCGGGGGGGGGACAACCCAAGAGACCCAGTACTTC. Protein product: CSVGGGTTQETQYF. V and J are TRBV29-1 and TRBJ2-5; 8 nucleotides agree with TRBD2. Trimming took 6 bases from V and 1 from J; bases not matched to a gene: 7. This CDR3 has 14 amino acids. The germline CDR1 and CDR2 sequences are SQVTM and ANQGSEA.

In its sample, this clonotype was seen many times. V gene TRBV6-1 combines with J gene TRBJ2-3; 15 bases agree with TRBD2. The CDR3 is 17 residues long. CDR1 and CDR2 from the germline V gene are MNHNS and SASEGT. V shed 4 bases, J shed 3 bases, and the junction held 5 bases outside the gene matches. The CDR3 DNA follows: TGTGCCAGCAGTGCCTGGACTAGCGGGGGGGGGACAGATACGCAGTATTTT. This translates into CASSAWTSGGGTDTQYF.

The CDR3 loop reads CASSQEEQGGEKLFF. CDR3 DNA: TGTGCCAGCAGCCAAGAAGAACAGGGAGGAGAAAAACTGTTTTTT. The chain employs TRBV4-2 and TRBJ1-4; D possibly corresponds to TRBD1 (6 bases). This CDR3 comprises 15 residues. Germline V lookup: CDR1 LGHNA, CDR2 YNFKEQ. The ends were cut back, 0 bases at V and 8 bases at J, with 13 bases in the middle.

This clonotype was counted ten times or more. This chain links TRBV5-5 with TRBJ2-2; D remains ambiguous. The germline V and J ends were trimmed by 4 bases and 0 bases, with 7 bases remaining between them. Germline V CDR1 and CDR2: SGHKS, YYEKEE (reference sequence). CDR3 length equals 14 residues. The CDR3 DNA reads TGTGCCAGCAGCCCACCAACGAACACCGGGGAGCTGTTTTTT. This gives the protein CASSPPTNTGELFF.

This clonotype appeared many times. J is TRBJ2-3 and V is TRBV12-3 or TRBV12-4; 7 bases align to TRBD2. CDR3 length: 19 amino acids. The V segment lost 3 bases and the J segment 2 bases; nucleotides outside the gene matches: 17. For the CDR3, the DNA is TGTGCCAGCAGTTTGGGAGGGGAATTCGCCCAGTCTATCACAGATACGCAGTATTTT. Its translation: CASSLGGEFAQSITDTQYF.

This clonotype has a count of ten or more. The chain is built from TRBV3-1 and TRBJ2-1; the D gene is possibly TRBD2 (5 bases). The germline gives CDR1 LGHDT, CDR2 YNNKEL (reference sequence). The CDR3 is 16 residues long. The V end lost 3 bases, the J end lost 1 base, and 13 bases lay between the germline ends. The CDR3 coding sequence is TGTGCCAGCAGCCACATCAGAGGCGGGTCCTACAATGAGCAGTTCTTC. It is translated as CASSHIRGGSYNEQFF.